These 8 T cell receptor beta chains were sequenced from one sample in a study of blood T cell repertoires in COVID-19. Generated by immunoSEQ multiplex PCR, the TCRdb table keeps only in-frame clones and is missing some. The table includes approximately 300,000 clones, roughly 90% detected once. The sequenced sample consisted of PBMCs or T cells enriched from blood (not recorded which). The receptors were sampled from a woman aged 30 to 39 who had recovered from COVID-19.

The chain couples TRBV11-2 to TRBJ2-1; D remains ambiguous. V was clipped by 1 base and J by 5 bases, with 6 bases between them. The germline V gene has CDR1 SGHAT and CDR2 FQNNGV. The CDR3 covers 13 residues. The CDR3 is CASSLGRHNEQFF. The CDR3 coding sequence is TGTGCCAGCAGCTTAGGCAGGCACAATGAGCAGTTCTTC.

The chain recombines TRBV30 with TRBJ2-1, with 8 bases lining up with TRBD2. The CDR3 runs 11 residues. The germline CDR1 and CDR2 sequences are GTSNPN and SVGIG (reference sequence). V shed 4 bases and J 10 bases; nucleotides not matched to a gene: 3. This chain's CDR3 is CAWTPGGEQFF. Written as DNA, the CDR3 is TGTGCCTGGACCCCGGGGGGGGAGCAGTTCTTC.

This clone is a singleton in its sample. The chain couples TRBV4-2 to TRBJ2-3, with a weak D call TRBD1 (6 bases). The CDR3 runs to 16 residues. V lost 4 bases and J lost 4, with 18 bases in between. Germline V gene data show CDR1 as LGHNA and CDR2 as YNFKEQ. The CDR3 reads CASSRDYRVGADTQYF. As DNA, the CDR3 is TGTGCCAGCAGCCGGGATTACAGGGTCGGCGCAGATACGCAGTATTTT.

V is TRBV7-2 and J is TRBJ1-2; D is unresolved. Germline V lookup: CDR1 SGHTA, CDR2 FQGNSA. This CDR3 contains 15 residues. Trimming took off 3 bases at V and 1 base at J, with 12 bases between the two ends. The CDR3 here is CASSFFGIFNYGYTF. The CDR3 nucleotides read TGTGCCAGCAGCTTTTTCGGGATTTTTAACTATGGCTACACCTTC. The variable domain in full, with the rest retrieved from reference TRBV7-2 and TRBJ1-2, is GAGVSQSPSNKVTEKGKDVELRCDPISGHTALYWYRQSLGQGLEFLIYFQGNSAPDKSGLPSDRFSAERTGGSVSTLTIQRTQQEDSAVYLCASSFFGIFNYGYTFGSGTRLTVV.

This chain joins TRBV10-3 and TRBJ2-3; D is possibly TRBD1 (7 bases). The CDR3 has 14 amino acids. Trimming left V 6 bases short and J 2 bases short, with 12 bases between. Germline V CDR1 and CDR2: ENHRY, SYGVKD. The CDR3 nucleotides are TGTGCCATCAGGGCGGGACAGTCCACAGATACGCAGTATTTT. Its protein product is CAIRAGQSTDTQYF.

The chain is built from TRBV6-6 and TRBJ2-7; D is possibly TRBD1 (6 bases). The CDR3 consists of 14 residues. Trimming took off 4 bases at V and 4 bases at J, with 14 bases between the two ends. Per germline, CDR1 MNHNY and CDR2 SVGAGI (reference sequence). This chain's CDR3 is CASSSQGFRYEQYF. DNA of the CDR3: TGTGCCAGCAGTTCTCAGGGGTTTCGATACGAGCAGTACTTC.

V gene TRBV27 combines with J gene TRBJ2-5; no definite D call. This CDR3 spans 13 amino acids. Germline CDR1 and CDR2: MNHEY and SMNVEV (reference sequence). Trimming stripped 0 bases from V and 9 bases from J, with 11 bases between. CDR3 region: CASSLSRSRAQYF. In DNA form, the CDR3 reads TGTGCCAGCAGTTTATCGAGGTCTAGAGCCCAGTACTTC.

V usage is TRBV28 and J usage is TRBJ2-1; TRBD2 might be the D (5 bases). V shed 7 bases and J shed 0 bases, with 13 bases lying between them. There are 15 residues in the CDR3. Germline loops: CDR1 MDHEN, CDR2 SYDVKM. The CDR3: CASKVGVSSYNEQFF. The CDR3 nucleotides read TGTGCCAGCAAAGTCGGGGTTAGCTCCTACAATGAGCAGTTCTTC.